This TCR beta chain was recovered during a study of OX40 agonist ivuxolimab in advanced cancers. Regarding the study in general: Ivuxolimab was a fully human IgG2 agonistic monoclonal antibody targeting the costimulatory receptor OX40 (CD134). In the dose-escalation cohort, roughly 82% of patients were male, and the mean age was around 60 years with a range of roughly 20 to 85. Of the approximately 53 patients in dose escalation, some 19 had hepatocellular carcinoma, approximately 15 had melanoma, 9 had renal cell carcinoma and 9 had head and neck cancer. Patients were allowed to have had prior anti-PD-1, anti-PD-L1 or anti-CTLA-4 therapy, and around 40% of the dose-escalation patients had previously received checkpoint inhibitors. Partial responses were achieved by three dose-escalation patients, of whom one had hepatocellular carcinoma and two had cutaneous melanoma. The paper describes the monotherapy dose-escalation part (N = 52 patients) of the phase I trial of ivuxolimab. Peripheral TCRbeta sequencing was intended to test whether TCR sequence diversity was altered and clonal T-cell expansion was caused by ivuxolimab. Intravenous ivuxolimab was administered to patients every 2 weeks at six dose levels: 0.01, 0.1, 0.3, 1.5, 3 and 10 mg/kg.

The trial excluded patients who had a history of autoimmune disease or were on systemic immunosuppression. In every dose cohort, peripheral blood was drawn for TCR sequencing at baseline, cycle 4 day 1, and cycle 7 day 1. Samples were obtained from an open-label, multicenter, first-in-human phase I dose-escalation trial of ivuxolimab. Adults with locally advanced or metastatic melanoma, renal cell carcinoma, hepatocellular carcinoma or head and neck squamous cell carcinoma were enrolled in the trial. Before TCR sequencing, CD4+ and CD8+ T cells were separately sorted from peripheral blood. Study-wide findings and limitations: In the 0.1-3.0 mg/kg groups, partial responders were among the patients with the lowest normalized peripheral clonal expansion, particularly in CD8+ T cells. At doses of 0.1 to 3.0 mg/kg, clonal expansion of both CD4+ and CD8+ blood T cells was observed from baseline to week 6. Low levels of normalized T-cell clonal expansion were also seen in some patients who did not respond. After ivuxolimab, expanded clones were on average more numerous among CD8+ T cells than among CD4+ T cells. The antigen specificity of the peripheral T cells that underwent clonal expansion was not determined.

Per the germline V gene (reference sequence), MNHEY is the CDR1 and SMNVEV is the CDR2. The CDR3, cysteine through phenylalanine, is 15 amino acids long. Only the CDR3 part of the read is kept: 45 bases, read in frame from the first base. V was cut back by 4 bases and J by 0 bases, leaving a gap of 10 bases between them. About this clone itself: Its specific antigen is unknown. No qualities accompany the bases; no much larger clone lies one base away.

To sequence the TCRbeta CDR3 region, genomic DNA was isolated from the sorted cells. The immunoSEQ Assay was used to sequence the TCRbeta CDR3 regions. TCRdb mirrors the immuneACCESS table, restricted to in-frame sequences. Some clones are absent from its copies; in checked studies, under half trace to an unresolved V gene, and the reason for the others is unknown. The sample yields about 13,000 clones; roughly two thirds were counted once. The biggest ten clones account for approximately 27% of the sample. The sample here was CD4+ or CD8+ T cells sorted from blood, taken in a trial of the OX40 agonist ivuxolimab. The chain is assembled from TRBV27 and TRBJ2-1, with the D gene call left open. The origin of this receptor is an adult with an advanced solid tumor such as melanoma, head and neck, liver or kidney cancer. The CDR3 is CASSWTSYSYNEQFF. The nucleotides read TGTGCCAGCAGTTGGACGTCCTACTCCTACAATGAGCAGTTCTTC.